The source of this T cell receptor (beta chain) is a study of CD8+CD57+ T cells in acquired aplastic anemia. For the study at large: Across the sorted CD4+ and CD8+ cells, DNA amounts averaged about 3.2 ug. Broader study findings: About 29 shared CD8+ CDR3s appeared highly expressed within patients' immunodominant clones. The study found no significant CD8+ Simpson's diversity difference between patients and controls.

As regards this clonotype: Its antigen is currently unknown.

TCR beta VDJ and CDR3 were profiled, and genomic DNA was the template. MiXCR, run by TCRdb on the reads, gives a single entry per CDR3 protein. This table has some 290,000 distinct CDR3 sequences, approximately 57% appearing once. V was trimmed by 7 bases and J by 13 bases, leaving 22 bases between them. Germline values: CDR1 LNHDA, CDR2 SQIVND (reference sequence). CDR3 length equals 13 residues. Sequencing used sorted CD4+, CD8+, or CD8+CD57+ T cells (not recorded which) from PBMCs. The receptor was isolated from a human donor with severe aplastic anemia or a healthy control (not recorded which). V and J are TRBV19 and TRBJ2-5; D possibly corresponds to TRBD1 (8 bases). In DNA, the CDR3 is TGTGCCAGTAACAGGGGGGGACGTGAAAAACTGTACTTC. This encodes CASNRGGREKLYF.